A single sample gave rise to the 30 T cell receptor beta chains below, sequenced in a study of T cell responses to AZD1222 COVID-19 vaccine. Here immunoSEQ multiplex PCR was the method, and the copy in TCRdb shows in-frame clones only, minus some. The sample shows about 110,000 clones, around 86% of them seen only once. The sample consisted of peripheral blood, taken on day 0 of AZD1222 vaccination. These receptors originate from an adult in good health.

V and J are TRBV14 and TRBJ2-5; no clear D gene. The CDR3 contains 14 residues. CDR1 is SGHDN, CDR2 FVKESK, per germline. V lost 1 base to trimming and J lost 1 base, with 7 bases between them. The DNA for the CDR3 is TGTGCCAGCAGCCAAGTATCAGTCCAAGAGACCCAGTACTTC. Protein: CASSQVSVQETQYF.

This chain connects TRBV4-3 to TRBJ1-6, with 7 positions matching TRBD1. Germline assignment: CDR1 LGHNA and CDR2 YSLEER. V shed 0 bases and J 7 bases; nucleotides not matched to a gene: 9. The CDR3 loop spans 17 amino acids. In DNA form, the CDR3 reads TGCGCCAGCAGCCAAGATCATCCAGGGGGTCGGAATTCACCCCTCCACTTT. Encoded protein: CASSQDHPGGRNSPLHF.

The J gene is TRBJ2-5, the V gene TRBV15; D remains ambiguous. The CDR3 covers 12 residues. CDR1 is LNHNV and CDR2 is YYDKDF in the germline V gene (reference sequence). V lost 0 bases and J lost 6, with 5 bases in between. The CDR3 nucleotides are TGTGCCACCAGCAGAGATACACAGACCCAGTACTTC. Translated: CATSRDTQTQYF.

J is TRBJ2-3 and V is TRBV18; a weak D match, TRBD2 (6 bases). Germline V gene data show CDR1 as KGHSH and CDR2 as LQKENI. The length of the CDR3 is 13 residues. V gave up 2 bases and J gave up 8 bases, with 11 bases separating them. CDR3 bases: TGTGCCAGCTCACCAGAACGGGGAGGTACGCAGTATTTT. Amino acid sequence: CASSPERGGTQYF.

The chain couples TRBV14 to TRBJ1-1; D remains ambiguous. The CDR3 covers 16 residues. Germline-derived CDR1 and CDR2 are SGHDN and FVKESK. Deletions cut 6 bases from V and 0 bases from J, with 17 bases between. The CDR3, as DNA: TGTGCCAGCAGTCCCCCCGGTCTGGTTCTGAACACTGAAGCTTTCTTT. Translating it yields CASSPPGLVLNTEAFF.

The CDR3 spells CASSEGGAVGDTQYF. In DNA, the CDR3 is TGTGCCAGCAGTGAGGGCGGGGCAGTCGGAGATACGCAGTATTTT. The V gene is TRBV25-1, the J gene TRBJ2-3, with a tentative D call TRBD2 (6 bases). Germline lookup yields CDR1 MGHDK and CDR2 SYGVNS. Deletions cut 3 bases from V and 5 bases from J, with 15 bases between. The CDR3 totals 15 residues. The variable domain in full, with the rest retrieved from reference TRBV25-1 and TRBJ2-3, is EADIYQTPRYLVIGTGKKITLECSQTMGHDKMYWYQQDPGMELHLIHYSYGVNSTEKGDLSSESTVSRIRTEHFPLTLESARPSHTSQYLCASSEGGAVGDTQYFGPGTRLTVL.

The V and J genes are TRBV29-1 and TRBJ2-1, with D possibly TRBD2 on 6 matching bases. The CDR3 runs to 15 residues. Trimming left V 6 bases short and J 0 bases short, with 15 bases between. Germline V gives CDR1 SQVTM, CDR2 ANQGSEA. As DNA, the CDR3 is TGCAGCGTAGACAATCGGGGGAGCTCCTACAATGAGCAGTTCTTC. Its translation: CSVDNRGSSYNEQFF.

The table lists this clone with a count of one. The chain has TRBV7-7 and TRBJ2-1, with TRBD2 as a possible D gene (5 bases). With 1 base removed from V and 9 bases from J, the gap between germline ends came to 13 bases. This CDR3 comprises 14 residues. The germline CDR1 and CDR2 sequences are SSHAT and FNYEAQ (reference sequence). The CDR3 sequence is CASSLDGVRGEQFF. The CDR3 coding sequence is TGTGCCAGCAGCTTAGATGGGGTTCGGGGTGAGCAGTTCTTC.

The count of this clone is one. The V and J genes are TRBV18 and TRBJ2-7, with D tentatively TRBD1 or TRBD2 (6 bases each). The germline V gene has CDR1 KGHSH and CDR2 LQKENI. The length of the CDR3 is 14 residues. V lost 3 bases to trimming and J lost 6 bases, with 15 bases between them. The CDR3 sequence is CASSPPGDMGEQYF. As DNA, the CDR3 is TGTGCCAGCTCACCCCCGGGGGACATGGGCGAGCAGTACTTC.

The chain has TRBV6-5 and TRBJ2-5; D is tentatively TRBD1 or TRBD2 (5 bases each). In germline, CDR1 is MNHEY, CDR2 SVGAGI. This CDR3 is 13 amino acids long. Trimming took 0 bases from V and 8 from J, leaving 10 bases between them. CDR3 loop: CASSYSGVGTQYF. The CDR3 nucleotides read TGTGCCAGCAGTTACTCGGGGGTCGGTACCCAGTACTTC.

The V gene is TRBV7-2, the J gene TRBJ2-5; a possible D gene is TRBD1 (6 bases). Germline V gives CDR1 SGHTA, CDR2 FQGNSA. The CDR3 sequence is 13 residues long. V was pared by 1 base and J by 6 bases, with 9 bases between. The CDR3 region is CASSLGGQKTQYF. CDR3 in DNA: TGTGCCAGCAGCTTAGGGGGGCAGAAGACCCAGTACTTC. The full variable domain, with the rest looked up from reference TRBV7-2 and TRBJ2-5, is GAGVSQSPSNKVTEKGKDVELRCDPISGHTALYWYRQSLGQGLEFLIYFQGNSAPDKSGLPSDRFSAERTGGSVSTLTIQRTQQEDSAVYLCASSLGGQKTQYFGPGTRLLVL.

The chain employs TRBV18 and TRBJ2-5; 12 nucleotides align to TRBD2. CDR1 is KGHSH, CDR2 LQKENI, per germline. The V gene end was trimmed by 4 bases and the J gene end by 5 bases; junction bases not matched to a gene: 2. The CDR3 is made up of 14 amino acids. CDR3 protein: CASSRLAGVETQYF. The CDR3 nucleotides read TGTGCCAGCTCACGACTAGCGGGGGTGGAGACCCAGTACTTC.

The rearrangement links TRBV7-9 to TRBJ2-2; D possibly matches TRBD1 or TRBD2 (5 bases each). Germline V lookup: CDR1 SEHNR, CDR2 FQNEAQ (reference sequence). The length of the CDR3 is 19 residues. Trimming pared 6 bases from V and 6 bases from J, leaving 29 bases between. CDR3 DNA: TGTGCCAGCAGGAGGGGTGATGAGGATCCCTCTTTCTTCTCCGGGGAGCTGTTTTTT. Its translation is CASRRGDEDPSFFSGELFF.

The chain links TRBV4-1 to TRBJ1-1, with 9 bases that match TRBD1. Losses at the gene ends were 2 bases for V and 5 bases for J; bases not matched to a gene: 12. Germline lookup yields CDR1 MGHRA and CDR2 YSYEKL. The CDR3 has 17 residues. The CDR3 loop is CASSQLPGQGSRTEAFF. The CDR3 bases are TGCGCCAGCAGCCAACTGCCGGGACAGGGATCCCGAACTGAAGCTTTCTTT.

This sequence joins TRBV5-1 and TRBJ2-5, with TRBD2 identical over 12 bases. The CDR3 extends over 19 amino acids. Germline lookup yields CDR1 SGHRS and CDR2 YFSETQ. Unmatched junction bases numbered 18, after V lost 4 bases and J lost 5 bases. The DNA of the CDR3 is TGCGCCAGCAGCGGTGGACTAGCGGGGCCTGGTCCAAGTGGGGAGACCCAGTACTTC. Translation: CASSGGLAGPGPSGETQYF.

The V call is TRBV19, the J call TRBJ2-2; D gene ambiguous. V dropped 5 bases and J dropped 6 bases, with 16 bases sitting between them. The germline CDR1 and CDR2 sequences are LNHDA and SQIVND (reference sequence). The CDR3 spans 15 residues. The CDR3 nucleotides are TGTGCCAGTAGTTCTGTGACGGAGCAATCCGGGGAGCTGTTTTTT. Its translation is CASSSVTEQSGELFF.

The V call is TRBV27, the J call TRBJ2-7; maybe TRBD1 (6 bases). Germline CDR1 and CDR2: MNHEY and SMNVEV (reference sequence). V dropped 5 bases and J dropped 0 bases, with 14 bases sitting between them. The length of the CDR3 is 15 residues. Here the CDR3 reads CASSPLVTGSYEQYF. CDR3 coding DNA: TGTGCCAGCAGTCCCCTCGTGACAGGCTCCTACGAGCAGTACTTC.

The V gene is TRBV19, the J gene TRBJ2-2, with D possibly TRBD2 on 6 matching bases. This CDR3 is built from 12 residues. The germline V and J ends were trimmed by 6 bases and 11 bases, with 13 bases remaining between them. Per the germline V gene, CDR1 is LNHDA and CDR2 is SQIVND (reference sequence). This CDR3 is CASRVGGTELFF. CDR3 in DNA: TGTGCCAGTAGGGTCGGCGGGACCGAGCTGTTTTTT.

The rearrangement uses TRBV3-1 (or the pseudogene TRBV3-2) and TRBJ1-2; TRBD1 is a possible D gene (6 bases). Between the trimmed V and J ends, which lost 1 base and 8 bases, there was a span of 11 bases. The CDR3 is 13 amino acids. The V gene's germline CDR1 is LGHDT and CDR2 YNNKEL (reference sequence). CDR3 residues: CASSQVRGLGYTF. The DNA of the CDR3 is TGTGCCAGCAGCCAAGTCAGGGGTCTCGGCTACACCTTC.

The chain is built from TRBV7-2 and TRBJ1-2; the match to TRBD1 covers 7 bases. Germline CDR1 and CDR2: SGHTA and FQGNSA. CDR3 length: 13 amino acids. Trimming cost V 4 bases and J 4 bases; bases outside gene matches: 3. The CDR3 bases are TGTGCCAGCAGCTACTGGGACAGCTATGGCTACACCTTC. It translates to CASSYWDSYGYTF.

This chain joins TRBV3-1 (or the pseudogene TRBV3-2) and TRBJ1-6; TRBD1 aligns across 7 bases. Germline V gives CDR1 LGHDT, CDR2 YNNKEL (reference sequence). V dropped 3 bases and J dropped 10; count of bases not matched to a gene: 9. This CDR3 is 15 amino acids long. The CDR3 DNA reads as TGTGCCAGCAGCCAGGGAGACAGGGTGGGCTCACCCCTCCACTTT. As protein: CASSQGDRVGSPLHF.

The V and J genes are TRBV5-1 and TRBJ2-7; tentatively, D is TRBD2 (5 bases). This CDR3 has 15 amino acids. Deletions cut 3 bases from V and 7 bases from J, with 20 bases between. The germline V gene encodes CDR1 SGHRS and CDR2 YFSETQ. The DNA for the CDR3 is TGCGCCAGCAGCTCCGGGTTCCCCGGACGAGGGGAGCAGTACTTC. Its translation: CASSSGFPGRGEQYF.

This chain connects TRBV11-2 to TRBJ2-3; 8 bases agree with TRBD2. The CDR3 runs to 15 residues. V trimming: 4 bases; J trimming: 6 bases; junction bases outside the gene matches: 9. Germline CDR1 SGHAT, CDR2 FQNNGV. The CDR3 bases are TGTGCCAGCAGCTCCCCTGTGACGGGGGGGGATACGCAGTATTTT. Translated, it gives CASSSPVTGGDTQYF.

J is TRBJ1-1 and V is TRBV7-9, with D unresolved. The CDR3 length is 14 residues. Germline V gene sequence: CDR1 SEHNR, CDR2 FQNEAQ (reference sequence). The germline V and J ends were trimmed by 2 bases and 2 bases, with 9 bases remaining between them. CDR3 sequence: CASSLLVSNTEAFF. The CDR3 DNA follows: TGTGCCAGCAGCTTACTCGTGAGCAACACTGAAGCTTTCTTT.

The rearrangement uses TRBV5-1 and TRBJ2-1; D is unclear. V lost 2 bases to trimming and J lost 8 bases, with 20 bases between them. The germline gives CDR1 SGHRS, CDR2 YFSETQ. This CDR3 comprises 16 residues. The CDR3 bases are TGCGCCAGCAGCTTTTGGGCAGTCTCCGATTGGGATGAGCAGTTCTTC. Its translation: CASSFWAVSDWDEQFF.

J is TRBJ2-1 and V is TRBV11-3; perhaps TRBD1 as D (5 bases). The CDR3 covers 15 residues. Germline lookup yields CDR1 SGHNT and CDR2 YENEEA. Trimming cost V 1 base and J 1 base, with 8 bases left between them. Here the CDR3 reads CASSLGTSSYNEQFF. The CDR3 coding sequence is TGTGCCAGCAGCTTAGGGACATCTTCCTACAATGAGCAGTTCTTC. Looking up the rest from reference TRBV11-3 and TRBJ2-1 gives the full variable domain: EAGVVQSPRYKIIEKKQPVAFWCNPISGHNTLYWYLQNLGQGPELLIRYENEEAVDDSQLPKDRFSAERLKGVDSTLKIQPAELGDSAVYLCASSLGTSSYNEQFFGPGTRLTVL.

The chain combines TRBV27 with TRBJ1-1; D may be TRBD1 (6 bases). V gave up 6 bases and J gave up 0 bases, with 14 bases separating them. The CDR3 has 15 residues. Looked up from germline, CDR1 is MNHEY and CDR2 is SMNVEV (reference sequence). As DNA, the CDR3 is TGTGCCAGCAGACCCACGACAGGACTGAACACTGAAGCTTTCTTT. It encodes CASRPTTGLNTEAFF.

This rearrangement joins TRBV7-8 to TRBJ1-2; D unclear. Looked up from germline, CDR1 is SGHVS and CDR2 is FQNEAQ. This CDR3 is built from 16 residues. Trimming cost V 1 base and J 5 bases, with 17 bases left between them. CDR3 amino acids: CASSLVMTESLYGYTF. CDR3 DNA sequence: TGTGCCAGCAGCTTAGTTATGACGGAATCATTATATGGCTACACCTTC.

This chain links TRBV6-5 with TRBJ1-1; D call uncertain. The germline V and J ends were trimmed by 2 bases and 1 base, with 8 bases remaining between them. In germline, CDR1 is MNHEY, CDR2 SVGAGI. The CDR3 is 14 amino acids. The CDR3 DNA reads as TGTGCCAGCAGTTACGCCCATAAGAACACTGAAGCTTTCTTT. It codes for CASSYAHKNTEAFF.

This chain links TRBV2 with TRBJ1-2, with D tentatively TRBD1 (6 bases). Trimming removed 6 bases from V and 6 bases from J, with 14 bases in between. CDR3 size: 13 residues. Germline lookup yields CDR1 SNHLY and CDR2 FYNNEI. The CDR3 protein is CASRLGEGDGYTF. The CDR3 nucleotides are TGTGCCAGCAGGCTAGGTGAGGGGGATGGCTACACCTTC.